This entry lists 12 T cell receptor beta chains sequenced from one sample in a study of shared T cell receptors in the human thymus. TCRdb keeps only in-frame clones here, not all; method: immunoSEQ multiplex PCR. The sample yields tens of thousands of clones, roughly 95% seen once. Sequencing input: thymocytes. The source is a human donor.

This clone was counted once. The rearrangement links TRBV4-2 to TRBJ2-7; 7 positions agree with TRBD1. The CDR3 is 22 residues long. The V and J ends lost 0 bases and 5 bases, in that order; junction bases with no gene match: 28. CDR1 and CDR2 (germline): LGHNA, YNFKEQ. The CDR3 DNA reads as TGTGCCAGCAGCCAAGATACAGTTGGGTTAACAGGGGCGGCGAGAGGTTTCCACGAGCAGTACTTC. Protein: CASSQDTVGLTGAARGFHEQYF.

This chain connects TRBV5-4 to TRBJ1-6; D not resolved. This CDR3 is built from 14 residues. Deletions cut 0 bases from V and 14 bases from J, with 15 bases between. The germline CDR1 and CDR2 sequences are SGHNT and YYREEE (reference sequence). The CDR3 protein is CASSLDRETTSLHF. CDR3 nucleotide sequence: TGTGCCAGCAGCTTGGATCGTGAGACTACCTCCCTCCACTTT.

This clone came up once. The J gene is TRBJ1-1, the V gene TRBV6-6; D remains ambiguous. Germline V gives CDR1 MNHNY, CDR2 SVGAGI (reference sequence). CDR3 size: 13 residues. The DNA for the CDR3 is TGTCGCACTCGATTAAAAGGGAACACTGAAGCTTTCTTT. Its protein is CRTRLKGNTEAFF.

This clone appeared once. The chain couples TRBV4-2 to TRBJ1-3; a possible D gene is TRBD1 (5 bases). This CDR3 comprises 16 residues. Germline-derived CDR1 and CDR2 are LGHNA and YNFKEQ. V was clipped by 5 bases and J by 0 bases, with 14 bases between them. The CDR3 nucleotides read TGTGCCAGCAGCTGCTATAAGGGACTCTCTGGAAACACCATATATTTT. Translation gives CASSCYKGLSGNTIYF.

The chain carries TRBV5-6 and TRBJ1-2; 7 bases fit TRBD1. Per the germline V gene, CDR1 is SGHDT and CDR2 is YYEEEE. CDR3 length: 18 residues. The V gene end was trimmed by 6 bases and the J gene end by 2 bases; junction bases not matched to a gene: 19. This CDR3 reads CASNDSRRDRRANYGYTF. The CDR3 region has the DNA TGTGCCAGCAACGACTCCCGGCGGGACAGAAGGGCGAACTATGGCTACACCTTC. The full variable domain, in which reference TRBV5-6 and TRBJ1-2 provide the parts outside the CDR3, is DAGVTQSPTHLIKTRGQQVTLRCSPKSGHDTVSWYQQALGQGPQFIFQYYEEEERQRGNFPDRFSGHQFPNYSSELNVNALLLGDSALYLCASNDSRRDRRANYGYTFGSGTRLTVV.

J is TRBJ2-5 and V is TRBV7-9; D perhaps matches TRBD1 (6 bases). V was trimmed by 0 bases and J by 0 bases, leaving 11 bases between them. The CDR3 contains 16 residues. From germline, CDR1 is SEHNR and CDR2 FQNEAQ (reference sequence). The CDR3 here is CASSLAPRGDQETQYF. The DNA for the CDR3 is TGTGCCAGCAGCTTAGCACCCAGGGGCGACCAAGAGACCCAGTACTTC.

The chain links TRBV7-2 to TRBJ1-2, with TRBD1 identical over 9 bases. CDR1 and CDR2 (germline): SGHTA, FQGNSA. The CDR3 is made up of 15 amino acids. The trim removed 5 bases at V and 3 bases at J, leaving 7 bases unmatched. This CDR3 reads CASSIRTGEDYGYTF. The CDR3 nucleotides are TGTGCCAGCAGCATACGGACAGGGGAGGACTATGGCTACACCTTC.

This clone was found once. The rearrangement links TRBV28 to TRBJ1-1; 8 nucleotides line up with TRBD1. The CDR3 has 13 amino acids. The germline V gene has CDR1 MDHEN and CDR2 SYDVKM. V dropped 5 bases and J dropped 4; count of bases not matched to a gene: 3. In DNA, the CDR3 is TGTGCCAGCAGTCCAACAGGGGGCACTGAAGCTTTCTTT. It encodes CASSPTGGTEAFF.

This chain connects TRBV4-1 to TRBJ2-7; TRBD1 or TRBD2 may be the D gene (5 bases each). The V and J ends lost 2 bases and 1 base respectively, with 18 bases between them. The length of the CDR3 is 17 residues. CDR1 and CDR2 from the germline V gene are MGHRA and YSYEKL. The CDR3 DNA is TGCGCCAGCAGCCAACGTCCCCAGGGTAGAGGGTCCTACGAGCAGTACTTC. It translates to CASSQRPQGRGSYEQYF.

The V and J genes are TRBV7-9 and TRBJ2-3; TRBD2 matches 13 bases. In germline, CDR1 is SEHNR, CDR2 FQNEAQ (reference sequence). V was pared by 6 bases and J by 5 bases, with 8 bases of the junction left unmatched. The CDR3 is 16 amino acids. This CDR3 reads CASRPGTSGVLDTQYF. CDR3 nucleotide sequence: TGTGCCAGCAGGCCCGGGACTAGCGGGGTGTTAGATACGCAGTATTTT.

The count of this clone is one. The CDR3, as DNA: TGTGCCAGCAGGCAACTTACGAGCTCTGGAAACACCATATATTTT. Residues: CASRQLTSSGNTIYF. This rearrangement joins TRBV28 to TRBJ1-3, with D uncertain. The CDR3 contains 15 residues. With 6 bases removed from V and 0 bases from J, the gap between germline ends came to 12 bases. The germline gives CDR1 MDHEN, CDR2 SYDVKM.

J is TRBJ1-1 and V is TRBV10-3; 12 nucleotides align to TRBD1. CDR1 and CDR2 (germline): ENHRY, SYGVKD. Losses at the gene ends were 1 base for V and 3 bases for J; bases not matched to a gene: 3. This CDR3 is built from 16 residues. The CDR3 protein is CAISEWDRGRYTEAFF. DNA for the CDR3: TGTGCCATCAGTGAGTGGGACAGGGGGCGGTACACTGAAGCTTTCTTT.